One sample yielded the 27 T cell receptor beta chains listed below, sequenced in a study of CD8 T cells in ankylosing spondylitis. Notes on the study in general: Within ankylosing spondylitis blood, a TCR beta motif made up of eight highly homologous variants appeared to be characteristic.

Each CDR3 protein gets one entry after TCRdb re-called the 5' RACE reads with MiXCR. The sample shows about 90,000 distinct CDR3 sequences, 9% of them seen only once. The antigens for these receptors are not known. Sequencing used blood, either unsorted or a sorted T cell fraction (not recorded which). The receptors derive from a male donor with ankylosing spondylitis.

The J gene is TRBJ2-2, the V gene TRBV27; D is perhaps TRBD1 (6 bases). The CDR3 extends over 17 amino acids. V was trimmed by 6 bases and J by 1 base, leaving 18 bases between them. Germline loops: CDR1 MNHEY, CDR2 SMNVEV (reference sequence). The CDR3 DNA sequence: TGTGCCAGCAGCTCTAATCCCAGGACAGAGAACACCGGGGAGCTGTTTTTT. This sequence encodes CASSSNPRTENTGELFF.

The chain has TRBV11-2 and TRBJ2-5; D may be TRBD1 (6 bases). The CDR3 loop spans 13 amino acids. Germline V gene sequence: CDR1 SGHAT, CDR2 FQNNGV. V lost 8 bases to trimming and J lost 5 bases, with 15 bases between them. CDR3 amino acids: CASRQVVSETQYF. As DNA, the CDR3 is TGTGCCAGCCGACAGGTAGTGTCGGAGACCCAGTACTTC.

This clonotype has more than one count but fewer than ten. A much larger clone differs by one base, so this may be a read error. This chain connects TRBV5-5 to TRBJ2-7, with a tentative D call TRBD2 (6 bases). The CDR3 length is 14 residues. The germline CDR1 and CDR2 sequences are SGHKS and YYEKEE (reference sequence). CDR3 DNA sequence: TGTGCCAGCATCTTGACTAGTGACGACTACGAGCAGCACTTC. This codes for CASILTSDDYEQHF.

This clonotype has ten or more counts. This chain joins TRBV15 and TRBJ2-1; TRBD2 matches at 8 bases. The J segment lost 5 bases and the V segment lost 6 bases, leaving 6 bases of the junction unmatched. CDR3 length: 14 amino acids. The germline CDR1 and CDR2 sequences are LNHNV and YYDKDF (reference sequence). The DNA for the CDR3 is TGTGCCACCAGTTCGGGACTAGGGGACAATGAGCAGTTCTTC. Encoded protein: CATSSGLGDNEQFF.

This clonotype was counted ten times or more. The chain has TRBV12-3 or TRBV12-4 and TRBJ2-1; unclear D gene. The V end lost 3 bases, the J end lost 6 bases, and 0 bases lay between the germline ends. This CDR3 region has 10 residues. The CDR3 nucleotides are TGTGCCAGCAGTTTCAATGAGCAGTTCTTC. Amino acids: CASSFNEQFF.

There are many counts of this clonotype. CDR3 protein: CASSAPGTEQFF. CDR3 nucleotide sequence: TGTGCCAGCAGCGCACCGGGAACAGAGCAGTTCTTC. The rearrangement links TRBV11-2 to TRBJ2-1; perhaps TRBD2 as D (5 bases). Trimming stripped 5 bases from V and 10 bases from J, with 12 bases between. The CDR3 runs 12 residues. Germline loops: CDR1 SGHAT, CDR2 FQNNGV.

The rearrangement uses TRBV7-6 and TRBJ1-2, with D unclear. Trimming shortened V by 5 bases and J by 5 bases, and 21 bases separated the two germline ends. The CDR3 spans 16 residues. From germline, CDR1 is SGHVS and CDR2 FNYEAQ. The CDR3 coding sequence is TGTGCCAGCAGCCCATATCACCCGGACGCGGATTATGGCTACACCTTC. Its protein product is CASSPYHPDADYGYTF.

The V gene is TRBV7-8, the J gene TRBJ2-7; 8 bases are a match to TRBD2. Germline-derived CDR1 and CDR2 are SGHVS and FQNEAQ. V was pared by 5 bases and J by 4 bases, with 10 bases of the junction left unmatched. The CDR3 covers 15 residues. The CDR3: CASSPPGTSRYEQYF. CDR3 coding DNA: TGTGCCAGCAGCCCCCCCGGGACTAGTAGGTACGAGCAGTACTTC.

The DNA of the CDR3 is TGTGCCAGCAGCTTTAGCGGGAGGTTCGATGAGCAGTTCTTC. It encodes CASSFSGRFDEQFF. The chain couples TRBV7-7 to TRBJ2-1; 10 bases map to TRBD2. This CDR3 contains 14 residues. Unmatched junction bases numbered 4, after V lost 3 bases and J lost 8 bases. Per the germline V gene, CDR1 is SSHAT and CDR2 is FNYEAQ (reference sequence).

This clonotype was seen a handful of times. The chain links TRBV11-2 to TRBJ1-2; D is unresolved. Germline V lookup: CDR1 SGHAT, CDR2 FQNNGV. The V end was cut by 5 bases, the J end by 2 bases, with 15 bases between. The CDR3 contains 15 residues. The CDR3 protein is CASSLGGEWNYGYTF. The CDR3 DNA sequence: TGTGCCAGCAGCCTAGGTGGCGAATGGAACTATGGCTACACCTTC.

Many counts were recorded for this clonotype. V usage is TRBV5-1 and J usage is TRBJ2-7, with unresolved D. Germline values: CDR1 SGHRS, CDR2 YFSETQ. This CDR3 has 13 residues. V was shortened by 0 bases and J by 8 bases, with 12 bases between the two germline ends. For the CDR3, the DNA is TGCGCCAGCAGCTTGGAAGGGCCTGATCAGCAGTACGTC. It translates to CASSLEGPDQQYV.

This rearrangement joins TRBV10-2 to TRBJ1-1; TRBD1 is a possible D gene (5 bases). This CDR3 comprises 11 residues. From germline, CDR1 is WSHSY and CDR2 SAAADI. V lost 3 bases, J lost 8 bases, and 7 bases lay in between. The CDR3 DNA follows: TGCGCCAGCAGTGACGGGGGGGAAGCTTTCTTT. This sequence encodes CASSDGGEAFF.

This clonotype was counted ten times or more. This sequence joins TRBV7-9 and TRBJ2-1; D ambiguous. V was clipped by 7 bases and J by 8 bases, with 9 bases between them. The CDR3 loop spans 11 amino acids. Germline loops: CDR1 SEHNR, CDR2 FQNEAQ (reference sequence). The CDR3 nucleotides read TGTGCCAGCACGGTGGGCGATGAGCAGTTCTTC. Translating it yields CASTVGDEQFF.

This clonotype was recorded many times. This chain joins TRBV5-1 and TRBJ2-7; a weak D match, TRBD1 (6 bases). Germline V CDR1 and CDR2: SGHRS, YFSETQ. This CDR3 comprises 12 residues. Deletions cut 4 bases from V and 11 bases from J, with 16 bases between. CDR3 bases: TGCGCCAGCAGCGGGGACAACCAAGAGGAGTACTTC. Protein: CASSGDNQEEYF.

This clonotype was seen many times. J is TRBJ2-1 and V is TRBV20-1, with D unclear. Per the germline V gene, CDR1 is DFQATT and CDR2 is SNEGSKA (reference sequence). The CDR3 extends over 12 amino acids. V was shortened by 1 base and J by 7 bases, with 8 bases between the two germline ends. CDR3 loop: CSARVLQNEQFF. The CDR3 DNA reads TGCAGTGCTAGAGTCCTCCAAAATGAGCAGTTCTTC.

This clonotype was observed a handful of times. The gene calls are TRBV7-2 and TRBJ2-1, with 7 bases aligning to TRBD2. Trimming cost V 1 base and J 6 bases; bases outside gene matches: 6. CDR1 and CDR2 from the germline V gene are SGHTA and FQGNSA. The CDR3 consists of 15 residues. CDR3 amino acids: CASSLGGPGGNEQFF. For the CDR3, the DNA is TGTGCCAGCAGCTTAGGGGGCCCGGGGGGCAATGAGCAGTTCTTC.

There are many counts of this clonotype. The chain recombines TRBV20-1 with TRBJ2-7; 9 bases fit TRBD1. CDR1 and CDR2 from the germline V gene are DFQATT and SNEGSKA (reference sequence). The V and J ends lost 1 base and 3 bases, in that order; junction bases with no gene match: 1. The CDR3 has 13 residues. CDR3 DNA: TGCAGTGCTAGAGGGGACAGGGACTACGAGCAGTACTTC. It is translated as CSARGDRDYEQYF.

This clonotype was seen more than once but under ten times. The rearrangement links TRBV5-6 to TRBJ2-1; unclear D gene. From germline, CDR1 is SGHDT and CDR2 YYEEEE. This CDR3 contains 16 residues. Trimming stripped 0 bases from V and 0 bases from J, with 10 bases between. The CDR3 is CASSLVAGVSYNEQFF. CDR3 nucleotides: TGTGCCAGCAGCTTGGTAGCTGGTGTCTCCTACAATGAGCAGTTCTTC.

This rearrangement joins TRBV11-2 to TRBJ2-7; a possible D gene is TRBD2 (6 bases). The CDR3 is 11 amino acids. The V end lost 3 bases, the J end lost 7 bases, and 7 bases lay between the germline ends. The germline V gene has CDR1 SGHAT and CDR2 FQNNGV. CDR3 sequence reads: CASSFGLEQYF. Here the CDR3 DNA reads TGTGCCAGCAGCTTTGGACTAGAGCAGTACTTC.

This clonotype was observed many times. V gene TRBV30 combines with J gene TRBJ2-1; D is uncertain. Germline values: CDR1 GTSNPN, CDR2 SVGIG (reference sequence). The CDR3 is 13 amino acids. Trimming left V 1 base short and J 4 bases short, with 8 bases between. This chain's CDR3 is CAWSADNYNEQFF. The CDR3 DNA follows: TGTGCCTGGAGTGCCGACAATTACAATGAGCAGTTCTTC.

In its sample, this clonotype was seen many times. The chain is built from TRBV20-1 and TRBJ2-1, with 10 nucleotides matching TRBD1. CDR3 length: 14 residues. Per germline, CDR1 DFQATT and CDR2 SNEGSKA (reference sequence). V gave up 6 bases and J gave up 7 bases; unmatched junction bases: 9. The CDR3 reads CSAVDRGQVNEQFF. Here the CDR3 DNA reads TGCAGTGCGGTAGACAGGGGGCAGGTAAATGAGCAGTTCTTC.

V is TRBV6-2 or TRBV6-3 and J is TRBJ2-1; no definite D call. Trimming stripped 4 bases from V and 8 bases from J, with 15 bases between. This CDR3 contains 14 residues. In germline, CDR1 is MNHEY, CDR2 SVGEGT. CDR3 coding DNA: TGTGCCAGCAGTTCCCTCTCACATTTAGATGAGCAGTTCTTC. This gives the protein CASSSLSHLDEQFF.

This clonotype was found many times. The chain carries TRBV12-3 or TRBV12-4 and TRBJ2-1; D gene unclear. V lost 6 bases and J 2 bases, leaving 5 bases between the germline ends. The length of the CDR3 is 12 residues. In nucleotides, the CDR3 is TGTGCCAGCAGGGGGACCTACAATGAGCAGTTCTTC. Protein: CASRGTYNEQFF.

This clonotype has more than one count but fewer than ten. CDR3 loop: CSARDRREGNEQFF. Here the CDR3 DNA reads TGCAGTGCTAGAGATAGGAGGGAGGGTAATGAGCAGTTCTTC. V is TRBV20-1 and J is TRBJ2-1, with TRBD2 matching 7 bases. Germline CDR1 reads DFQATT; CDR2 reads SNEGSKA (reference sequence). V lost 0 bases, J lost 7 bases, and 6 bases stayed unmatched. This CDR3 is built from 14 residues.

The sample holds a few counts of this clonotype. The chain couples TRBV7-8 to TRBJ1-4; 10 bases line up with TRBD1. V was clipped by 5 bases and J by 1 base; unmatched bases: 4. The CDR3 sequence is 16 residues long. CDR1 SGHVS and CDR2 FQNEAQ come from the germline V gene. CDR3 sequence (DNA): TGTGCCAGCAGCGGGACAGGGGAGGGAACTAATGAAAAACTGTTTTTT. It translates to CASSGTGEGTNEKLFF. Supplemented by reference TRBV7-8 and TRBJ1-4, the full variable domain reads GAGVSQSPRYKVAKRGQDVALRCDPISGHVSLFWYQQALGQGPEFLTYFQNEAQLDKSGLPSDRFFAERPEGSVSTLKIQRTQQEDSAVYLCASSGTGEGTNEKLFFGSGTQLSVL.

This clonotype was seen a few times. The V call is TRBV12-3 or TRBV12-4, the J call TRBJ2-2, with D hard to call. This CDR3 region has 12 residues. Trimming removed 3 bases at V and 11 bases at J, with 10 bases between. In nucleotides, the CDR3 is TGTGCCAGCAGTTTTGGTCTCGACGAGCTGTTTTTT. This encodes CASSFGLDELFF.

The V gene is TRBV7-8, the J gene TRBJ1-1; D gene uncertain. The germline V gene encodes CDR1 SGHVS and CDR2 FQNEAQ. The CDR3 consists of 11 residues. V lost 5 bases to trimming and J lost 8 bases, with 9 bases between them. The DNA for the CDR3 is TGTGCCAGCAGCGCGACGAGGGAAGCTTTCTTT. This translates into CASSATREAFF.